This T cell receptor (beta chain) was identified during a study of early T cells in non-severe SARS-CoV-2 infection (dated by TCRdb to about 2021). Context from the whole study: Bulk RNA from unsorted whole blood was used for TCR sequencing, so alpha and beta chains could not be paired.

Study-wide conclusions, independent of this receptor: VDJdb matching was skewed toward anti-spike CD8 responses and likely underestimated virus-specific expansions, missing private and CD4 specificities.

Set within a cohort of healthcare workers in London, UK, this nested case-control study involved weekly PCR testing of nasopharyngeal swabs along with blood sampling. Healthcare workers were recruited during the week of the UK lockdown, between 23 and 31 March 2020, and followed weekly for up to roughly 15 weeks. This clonotype was seen many times. The clone's antigen remains unknown. There are no base qualities to consult, and no much larger clone falls within one base. Libraries were prepared through 5' RACE. Sequencing relied on a NextSeq 500. To correct for sequencing error and PCR bias, the TCR library protocol tagged individual cDNA molecules with unique molecular identifiers. TCR alpha and beta chains were both sequenced, and the abundances of alpha and beta sequences in each sample were closely correlated with each other. Per the authors' processing: V gene, J gene and CDR3 annotation of TCR sequences was performed with Decombinator V4. Expanded TCRs were defined as changing significantly between any two time points under a Poisson model with p below 0.0001. TCR abundances were normalised to the total number of TCRs sequenced per sample and expressed as counts per million. TRAV1-2 paired with TRAJ12, TRAJ20 or TRAJ33 defined MAIT TCRs, while TRAV10 paired with TRAJ18 defined iNKT TCRs. VDJdb, accessed 1 November 2021, was searched for CMV, EBV and SARS-CoV-2 annotated TCRs, excluding TCRs annotated for multiple antigens. Through fastp at Q25 and MiXCR, TCRdb rebuilt clones from the public reads, retaining in-frame beta chains. Entries are consolidated by CDR3 protein sequence, retaining the most common genes and DNA. The V and J calls, along with clone size, are taken from TCRdb and not from the paper's own processing. Present in this sample are about 60,000 distinct CDR3 sequences, approximately 13% of which were seen just once. The ten biggest clones cover less than 4.5% of the sample.

The CDR3 numbers 14 residues from cysteine through phenylalanine. This entry keeps only the CDR3 DNA: 42 bases, framed from base 1. The germline V gene specifies WSHSY as CDR1 and SAAADI as CDR2. V lost 7 bases and J lost 3 bases, and the count of bases not matched to a germline gene is 4. This clonotype was sampled from an adult who was a healthcare worker with PCR-confirmed SARS-CoV-2 infection or an uninfected control (not recorded which). The sequencing input was whole blood. This sequence uses TRBV10-2 and TRBJ2-5; 11 of the junction bases match TRBD2. The bases read TGCGCCAGCAAAGGACTAGCGGGTGAAGAGACCCAGTACTTC. This gives the protein CASKGLAGEETQYF.